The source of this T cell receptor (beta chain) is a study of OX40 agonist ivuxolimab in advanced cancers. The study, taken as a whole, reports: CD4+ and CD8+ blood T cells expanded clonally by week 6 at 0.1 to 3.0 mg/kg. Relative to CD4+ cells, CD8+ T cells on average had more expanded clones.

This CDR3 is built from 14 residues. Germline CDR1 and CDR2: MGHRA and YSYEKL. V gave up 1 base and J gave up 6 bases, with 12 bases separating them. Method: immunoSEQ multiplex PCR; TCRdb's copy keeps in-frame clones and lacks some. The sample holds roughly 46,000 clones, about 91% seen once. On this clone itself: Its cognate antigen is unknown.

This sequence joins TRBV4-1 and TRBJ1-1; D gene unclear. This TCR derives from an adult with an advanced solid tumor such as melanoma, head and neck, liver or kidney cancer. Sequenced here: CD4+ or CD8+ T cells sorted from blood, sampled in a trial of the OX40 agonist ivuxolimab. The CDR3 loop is CASSQAHTTSEAFF. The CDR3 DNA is TGCGCCAGCAGCCAAGCTCACACCACCTCTGAAGCTTTCTTT.